A selection of T cell receptor beta chains follows, all from one sample in a study of cytotoxic CD8 clonotypes in ibrutinib-treated CLL. Using immunoSEQ multiplex PCR, the repertoire was profiled, and TCRdb retains in-frame clones only, with some absent. The sample contains approximately 100,000 clones, approximately 58% of which appear only once. The sequencing here drew on PBMCs, taken after 24 months of ibrutinib treatment. These receptors all come from a human donor with chronic lymphocytic leukemia. The CDR3 runs from the conserved cysteine through the conserved F or W. The D gene is left open where the match is weak. Rows may omit the clone size; those that give it use once, few, many or a size class.

TGTGCCAGCAGCGTTCCGGGACTAGCGGGGGGGCCATGGGCAGATACGCAGTATTTT,CASSVPGLAGGPWADTQYF,TRBD2,NA,TRBV9,TRBJ2-3
TGTGCCTGGAGACGTCCCGGGACAGGGGCCACTGAAGCTTTCTTT,CAWRRPGTGATEAFF,TRBD1,few,TRBV30,TRBJ1-1
TGTGCCAGCAGCTTGGGACAGCCGGGGGGCTACACCTTC,CASSLGQPGGYTF,NA,NA,TRBV5-8,TRBJ1-2
TGTGCCAGCAGTGATCGAGCAGGGCTTGAAGCTTTCTTT,CASSDRAGLEAFF,NA,NA,TRBV2,TRBJ1-1
TGCAGCGGGTACGAGGGGTCAGATACGCAGTATTTT,CSGYEGSDTQYF,NA,NA,TRBV29-1,TRBJ2-3
TGTGCCAGCAGCTTCCCACGGGATAATTCACCCCTCCACTTT,CASSFPRDNSPLHF,NA,NA,TRBV5-6,TRBJ1-6
TGTGCCAGTAGGGCTAGGGCCCAAGTAAATCAGCCCCAGCATTTT,CASRARAQVNQPQHF,NA,NA,TRBV19,TRBJ1-5
TGTGCCAGCTCAGATATCGTGCAGCCCCAGCATTTT,CASSDIVQPQHF,NA,NA,TRBV6-6,TRBJ1-5
TGTGCCAGTCAGGAGCTCATGAACACTGAAGCTTTCTTT,CASQELMNTEAFF,NA,NA,TRBV25-1,TRBJ1-1
TGTGCCAGCCCCCCGGGAACAGCTAGCACAGATACGCAGTATTTT,CASPPGTASTDTQYF,NA,NA,TRBV7-9,TRBJ2-3
TGTGCCAGCAGCTCCCGGCCGCTTTCTGGGGCCAACGTCCTGACTTTC,CASSSRPLSGANVLTF,NA,NA,TRBV7-2,TRBJ2-6
TGTGCCTGTAAGCCGACCGGGGGGAGCTCTGGAAACACCATATATTTT,CACKPTGGSSGNTIYF,NA,few,TRBV19,TRBJ1-3
TGTGCCTGGAATAGGGGGACGAACACTGAAGCTTTCTTT,CAWNRGTNTEAFF,NA,NA,TRBV30,TRBJ1-1
TGTGCCAGCAGCCTCACCTGGACAGGGGTCAATGAGCAGTTCTTC,CASSLTWTGVNEQFF,TRBD1,NA,TRBV11-1,TRBJ2-1
TGTGCCTCCTCCCCCTCTCAGGCTTATGGCTACACCTTC,CASSPSQAYGYTF,NA,NA,TRBV28,TRBJ1-2
TGTGCCACCAGCAGAGGGGGGGCAACAGCTTTCTTT,CATSRGGATAFF,NA,many,TRBV15,TRBJ1-1
TGTGCCAGCCGAGCGGGAGGTTATAATTCACCCCTCCACTTT,CASRAGGYNSPLHF,NA,NA,TRBV9,TRBJ1-6
TGTGCCAGTAGCCCCGACAGGACCCCATACTCTGGAAACACCATATATTTT,CASSPDRTPYSGNTIYF,NA,NA,TRBV19,TRBJ1-3
TGTGCCAGCAGTTCTCGACAAACTAACACCGGGGAGCTGTTTTTT,CASSSRQTNTGELFF,NA,few,TRBV6-6,TRBJ2-2
TGTGCTAGTGGTTTTGGCGAAGGGACTGAAGCTTTCTTT,CASGFGEGTEAFF,NA,once,TRBV12-5,TRBJ1-1
TGTGCCAGCAGCCCCGGGACTAGAGCCTACGAGCAGTACTTC,CASSPGTRAYEQYF,TRBD2,few,TRBV27,TRBJ2-7
TGTGCCAGTAGTATAGCAACGGACAGGGTTGATGGCTACACCTTC,CASSIATDRVDGYTF,TRBD1,NA,TRBV19,TRBJ1-2
TGTGCCAGCAGTCTAGACAGGGACGATCAGCCCCAGCATTTT,CASSLDRDDQPQHF,TRBD1,NA,TRBV2,TRBJ1-5
TGCGCCAGCAGCTTGGGGCCTCGAAGCTCCTACGAGCAGTACTTC,CASSLGPRSSYEQYF,NA,NA,TRBV5-1,TRBJ2-7
TGTGCCAGCAGTCGCCAGGGCTTCTCCTACGAGCAGTACTTC,CASSRQGFSYEQYF,NA,NA,TRBV6-6,TRBJ2-7
TGTGCCAGCAGGCCCGGGAGCTCCTACGAGCAGTACTTC,CASRPGSSYEQYF,NA,NA,TRBV7-6,TRBJ2-7
TGTGCCAGCAGTTACCGGGGGGAGCACTCCTACGAGCAGTACTTC,CASSYRGEHSYEQYF,TRBD2,NA,TRBV7-2,TRBJ2-7
TGTGCCAGCAGTGATAGTAGGGGAGGGGAAAAACTGTTTTTT,CASSDSRGGEKLFF,NA,NA,TRBV25-1,TRBJ1-4
TGTGCCAGCAGTGAAGGGCAAGTCTATAATTCACCCCTCCACTTT,CASSEGQVYNSPLHF,NA,NA,TRBV25-1,TRBJ1-6
TGTGCCAGCAGTGCGATCCGTAGCGCGGGGCGAAGCACAGATACGCAGTATTTT,CASSAIRSAGRSTDTQYF,NA,few,TRBV2,TRBJ2-3
TGTGCCAGCAGTTTGGAAGCCTACGAGCAGTACTTC,CASSLEAYEQYF,NA,NA,TRBV28,TRBJ2-7
TGCGCCAGCCCAAAGGGGCAGGGAGGGACTGAAGCTTTCTTT,CASPKGQGGTEAFF,NA,NA,TRBV5-1,TRBJ1-1
TGTGCCAGTAGTTTGACTGCGATTCCAGGGACTCAGCCCCAGCATTTT,CASSLTAIPGTQPQHF,NA,NA,TRBV19,TRBJ1-5
TGCGCCAGCAGCCAAGCCGGACACATCAATGAGCAGTTCTTC,CASSQAGHINEQFF,NA,NA,TRBV4-1,TRBJ2-1
TGTGCCAGCAGCTTGAGGACAGGGGTTTTGGAGACCCAGTACTTC,CASSLRTGVLETQYF,TRBD1,few,TRBV5-6,TRBJ2-5
TGTGCCAGCACACGAATTCCCAACACCGGGGAGCTGTTTTTT,CASTRIPNTGELFF,NA,NA,TRBV6-8,TRBJ2-2
TGTGCCAGCAGCCGGGCGACTAGTCTCACAGATACGCAGTATTTT,CASSRATSLTDTQYF,NA,NA,TRBV14,TRBJ2-3